These 21 T cell receptor beta chains came from one sample sequenced in a study of T-cell memory formation after mild COVID-19. TCRdb itself ran the 5' RACE reads through MiXCR, one entry per CDR3 protein. The sample records some 69,000 distinct CDR3 sequences, approximately 16% being singletons. Sequencing was done on a sample of PBMCs or a T cell subset sorted from them (not recorded which). The receptors here all came from an adult woman who had mild COVID-19 (a few samples of this study predate the infection). Cell type and time point are not known.

This clonotype has a handful of counts. This rearrangement joins TRBV6-5 to TRBJ2-7; either TRBD1 or TRBD2 may supply D (5 bases each). Germline lookup yields CDR1 MNHEY and CDR2 SVGAGI. V lost 8 bases, J lost 2 bases, and 13 bases lay in between. The CDR3 consists of 13 residues. CDR3 amino acids: CASGDGFTYEQYF. The DNA of the CDR3 is TGTGCCAGCGGGGACGGATTTACCTACGAGCAGTACTTC.

The chain is built from TRBV5-7 and TRBJ2-3; 8 positions match TRBD2. TRBV5-7 is annotated as an ORF whose role is uncertain. This CDR3 is 15 amino acids long. V lost 3 bases to trimming and J lost 5 bases; unmatched junction nucleotides: 8. The CDR3 region is CASSWWTSLVDTQYF. CDR3 sequence (DNA): TGTGCCAGCAGCTGGTGGACTAGCCTCGTAGATACGCAGTATTTT.

This clonotype was seen repeatedly, ten times or more. The V gene is TRBV25-1, the J gene TRBJ2-7, with a weak D call TRBD2 (5 bases). Trimming shortened V by 4 bases and J by 4 bases, and 11 bases separated the two germline ends. CDR3 length: 13 residues. CDR1 MGHDK and CDR2 SYGVNS come from the germline V gene. Here the CDR3 DNA reads TGTGCCAGCAGTGCTGCGGGTTATTACGAGCAGTACTTC. Translation: CASSAAGYYEQYF.

This clonotype appeared a few times. The rearrangement links TRBV4-3 to TRBJ1-5, with D possibly being TRBD1 (5 bases). The CDR3 has 16 amino acids. The germline CDR1 and CDR2 sequences are LGHNA and YSLEER. Trimming cost V 3 bases and J 3 bases, with 15 bases left between them. CDR3 residues: CASSQGGVGDNQPQHF. DNA for the CDR3: TGCGCCAGCAGCCAGGGGGGGGTTGGGGACAATCAGCCCCAGCATTTT.

The chain couples TRBV6-1 to TRBJ2-7; 8 positions match TRBD1. The CDR3 spans 15 residues. V shed 3 bases and J 3 bases; nucleotides not matched to a gene: 7. CDR1 and CDR2 from the germline V gene are MNHNS and SASEGT. The CDR3 is CASSEYRDRSYEQYF. Written as DNA, the CDR3 is TGTGCCAGCAGTGAGTATAGGGACAGGAGCTACGAGCAGTACTTC.

This clonotype was detected only a few times. The chain recombines TRBV11-2 with TRBJ2-1; no firm D call. Germline V gene lookup returns CDR1 SGHAT and CDR2 FQNNGV. The V gene lost 1 base and the J gene lost 0 bases, with 13 bases spanning the gap. This CDR3 has 17 amino acids. The CDR3 loop reads CASSLVGALVSYNEQFF. Here the CDR3 DNA reads TGTGCCAGCAGCTTAGTAGGAGCGCTGGTCTCCTACAATGAGCAGTTCTTC.

The chain employs TRBV4-3 and TRBJ2-7; D might be TRBD1 (5 bases). In germline, CDR1 is LGHNA, CDR2 YSLEER. This CDR3 is built from 15 residues. The ends were cut back, 1 base at V and 2 bases at J, with 12 bases in the middle. This CDR3 is CASSQGRGGTYEQYF. The DNA for the CDR3 is TGCGCCAGCAGCCAAGGAAGGGGCGGTACCTACGAGCAGTACTTC.

This clonotype was detected ten times or more. The chain employs TRBV7-9 and TRBJ1-1; 7 positions agree with TRBD1. Unmatched junction bases numbered 12, after V lost 2 bases and J lost 3 bases. The CDR3 runs to 17 residues. Germline V gene lookup returns CDR1 SEHNR and CDR2 FQNEAQ (reference sequence). The CDR3 loop is CASSLPQGSGVDTEAFF. Written as DNA, the CDR3 is TGTGCCAGCAGCTTACCACAGGGGTCAGGGGTTGACACTGAAGCTTTCTTT.

This clonotype was detected only a few times. The V and J genes are TRBV30 and TRBJ2-1; D is unresolved. Trimming pared 0 bases from V and 8 bases from J, leaving 5 bases between. The germline V gene encodes CDR1 GTSNPN and CDR2 SVGIG (reference sequence). The CDR3 is 11 residues long. Written as DNA, the CDR3 is TGTGCCTGGAGTGTAATCGATGAGCAGTTCTTC. This gives the protein CAWSVIDEQFF.

This clonotype was seen a few times. The rearrangement joins TRBV29-1 to TRBJ2-1, with TRBD2 matching over 8 bases. CDR3 length equals 15 residues. CDR1 is SQVTM and CDR2 is ANQGSEA in the germline V gene. Trimming took 1 base from V and 3 from J; bases not matched to a gene: 5. The CDR3 protein is CSVEAPGTSYNEQFF. CDR3 nucleotide sequence: TGCAGCGTTGAAGCTCCCGGGACTAGCTACAATGAGCAGTTCTTC.

This clonotype was recorded a few times. The chain recombines TRBV29-1 with TRBJ2-7; D possibly uses TRBD1 or TRBD2 (5 bases each). The V end was cut by 6 bases, the J end by 2 bases, with 11 bases between. This CDR3 has 12 amino acids. The germline V gene has CDR1 SQVTM and CDR2 ANQGSEA. CDR3 sequence: CSVRDGPYEQYF. CDR3 sequence (DNA): TGCAGCGTCCGGGACGGCCCCTACGAGCAGTACTTC.

The chain recombines TRBV13 with TRBJ2-7; a weak D match, TRBD1 (6 bases). The V end lost 5 bases, the J end lost 1 base, and 15 bases lay between the germline ends. The length of the CDR3 is 15 residues. Looked up from germline, CDR1 is PRHDT and CDR2 is FYEKMQ (reference sequence). CDR3 sequence (DNA): TGTGCCAGCAGCATCGACAGGCAGCAGTCCTACGAGCAGTACTTC. Its protein is CASSIDRQQSYEQYF. The full variable domain, rest sourced from reference TRBV13 and TRBJ2-7, is AAGVIQSPRHLIKEKRETATLKCYPIPRHDTVYWYQQGPGQDPQFLISFYEKMQSDKGSIPDRFSAQQFSDYHSELNMSSLELGDSALYFCASSIDRQQSYEQYFGPGTRLTVT.

The CDR3 coding sequence is TGTGCCAGTAGTCCCCGGGACAAATCGAATGAAAAACTGTTTTTT. Its protein is CASSPRDKSNEKLFF. This chain connects TRBV19 to TRBJ1-4, with D perhaps matching TRBD1 (6 bases). V was cut by 5 bases and J by 5 bases, with 15 bases left in between. The CDR3 has 15 residues. The germline V gene has CDR1 LNHDA and CDR2 SQIVND (reference sequence). Filled out from reference TRBV19 and TRBJ1-4, the complete variable domain reads DGGITQSPKYLFRKEGQNVTLSCEQNLNHDAMYWYRQDPGQGLRLIYYSQIVNDFQKGDIAEGYSVSREKKESFPLTVTSAQKNPTAFYLCASSPRDKSNEKLFFGSGTQLSVL.

This clonotype has just a few counts. This sequence joins TRBV20-1 and TRBJ2-7; 7 bases are a match to TRBD1. Germline lookup yields CDR1 DFQATT and CDR2 SNEGSKA (reference sequence). The CDR3 loop spans 13 amino acids. J lost 2 bases, V lost 2 bases, and 3 bases had no gene match. The CDR3 region is CSARPDRAYEQYF. The CDR3 DNA reads TGCAGTGCTAGACCCGACAGGGCCTACGAGCAGTACTTC.

This clonotype has only a few counts. The V gene is TRBV4-3, the J gene TRBJ2-7, with TRBD2 matching over 9 bases. Germline CDR1 reads LGHNA; CDR2 reads YSLEER. CDR3 size: 17 residues. V was clipped by 2 bases and J by 6 bases; unmatched bases: 14. The CDR3 is CASSQTLAGAGSGEQYF. The DNA for the CDR3 is TGCGCCAGCAGCCAAACCTTAGCGGGAGCCGGTTCTGGCGAGCAGTACTTC.

This clonotype was seen a few times. The genes are TRBV12-3 or TRBV12-4 and TRBJ2-2; D is uncertain. Trimming took 2 bases from V and 5 from J, leaving 9 bases between them. The length of the CDR3 is 14 residues. This CDR3 is CASSLFHGTGELFF. Written as DNA, the CDR3 is TGTGCCAGCAGTTTATTCCATGGGACCGGGGAGCTGTTTTTT.

This clonotype showed up just a few times. The chain uses TRBV9 and TRBJ2-5; D may match TRBD1 or TRBD2 (6 bases each). Trimming cost V 0 bases and J 5 bases, with 11 bases left between them. This CDR3 contains 14 residues. Germline CDR1 is SGDLS and CDR2 is YYNGEE. CDR3 coding DNA: TGTGCCAGCAGCGTAGAAGGGGGGCCTGAGACCCAGTACTTC. Its translation is CASSVEGGPETQYF.

V gene TRBV2 combines with J gene TRBJ1-1; D perhaps matches TRBD1 (5 bases). The CDR3 is made up of 14 amino acids. V was shortened by 4 bases and J by 0 bases, with 9 bases between the two germline ends. Germline V lookup: CDR1 SNHLY, CDR2 FYNNEI. The CDR3 DNA follows: TGTGCCAGCAGTGCTGACAGAATGAACACTGAAGCTTTCTTT. This sequence encodes CASSADRMNTEAFF.

This clonotype was detected only a few times. This rearrangement joins TRBV7-6 to TRBJ2-5; D gene uncertain. Germline CDR1 and CDR2: SGHVS and FNYEAQ. The CDR3 spans 13 residues. V lost 1 base, J lost 5 bases, and 8 bases lay in between. The CDR3 loop reads CASSLELPETQYF. The CDR3 DNA reads as TGTGCCAGCAGCTTAGAACTACCCGAGACCCAGTACTTC.

This clonotype was detected a few times. V and J are TRBV19 and TRBJ2-1; D is possibly TRBD2 (5 bases). Between the trimmed V and J ends, which lost 11 bases and 2 bases, there was a span of 10 bases. The CDR3 loop spans 12 amino acids. The V gene's germline CDR1 is LNHDA and CDR2 SQIVND (reference sequence). CDR3 bases: TGTGCCTCCCGGGGTCCCTACAATGAGCAGTTCTTC. It translates to CASRGPYNEQFF.

The chain recombines TRBV12-3 or TRBV12-4 with TRBJ1-1, with 7 bases lining up with TRBD1. The CDR3 sequence is 13 residues long. V lost 5 bases to trimming and J lost 7 bases; unmatched junction nucleotides: 7. The CDR3 sequence is CASSRRGQLEAFF. As DNA, the CDR3 is TGTGCCAGCAGTCGACGGGGACAGCTTGAAGCTTTCTTT.